What follows is one TCR beta chain and its context. The entry originates in a study of blood T cell repertoires in COVID-19. Study-level background: PBMCs, B-cell-depleted T cells, or T cells provided the cDNA or gDNA that made up the material.

Per germline, CDR1 MNHEY and CDR2 SVGAGI. The CDR3 contains 13 residues. V lost 2 bases and J 7 bases, leaving 11 bases between the germline ends. Method: immunoSEQ multiplex PCR; TCRdb's copy keeps in-frame clones and lacks some. Counted here are approximately 92,000 clones, roughly 75% occurring once; the ten biggest clones make up roughly 8.6%. The source is a man between 50 and 59 years old who had recovered from COVID-19. The rearrangement uses TRBV6-5 and TRBJ1-1, with D tentatively TRBD1 (5 bases). The sample was peripheral blood. CDR3 nucleotide sequence: TGTGCCAGCAGTTACCGTCGGGGGAGTGAAGCTTTCTTT. This gives the protein CASSYRRGSEAFF.